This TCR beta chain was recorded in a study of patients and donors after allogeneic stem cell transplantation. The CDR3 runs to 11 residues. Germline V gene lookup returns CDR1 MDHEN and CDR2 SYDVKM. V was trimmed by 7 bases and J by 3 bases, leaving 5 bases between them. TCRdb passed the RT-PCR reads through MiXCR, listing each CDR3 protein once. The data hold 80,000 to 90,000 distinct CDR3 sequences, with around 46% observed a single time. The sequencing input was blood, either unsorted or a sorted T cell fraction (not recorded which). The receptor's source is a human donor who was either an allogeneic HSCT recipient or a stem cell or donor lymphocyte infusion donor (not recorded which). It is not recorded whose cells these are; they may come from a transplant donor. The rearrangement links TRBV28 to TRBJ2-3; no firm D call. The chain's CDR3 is CASTWTDTQYF. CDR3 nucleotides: TGTGCCAGCACCTGGACAGATACGCAGTATTTT.